The source of this TCR beta chain is a study of post-analysis software for immune sequencing data. Study observations and caveats: Included in a set of a handful of TRBV segments more frequent in patients than controls were TRBV5-6, TRBV5-1 and TRBV20-1.

The CDR3 loop spans 15 amino acids. V shed 8 bases and J 0 bases; nucleotides not matched to a gene: 10. Germline V CDR1 and CDR2: WSHSY, SAAADI. The sample holds a few counts of this clonotype. Its matching antigen is unknown. Sequencing libraries made from TCR beta cDNA carried unique molecular identifiers. TCRdb reprocessed the PCR reads via MiXCR and lists one record per CDR3 protein. Of 350,000 to 500,000 distinct CDR3 sequences detected, 30% to 40% appear once; the ten largest clones hold approximately 7.1%. This receptor was taken from a girl aged 2-15 years with multiple sclerosis. The V and J genes are TRBV10-2 and TRBJ2-7, with 7 bases matching TRBD1. The sample comprised blood. The CDR3 DNA reads as TGCGCCAGCTCCGTTGGGACAGCGGTCTCCTACGAGCAGTACTTC. Protein sequence: CASSVGTAVSYEQYF.